The clone carrying this T cell receptor beta chain was seen only a few times. Its antigen is undetermined. TCR alpha and TCR beta cDNA libraries carrying sample barcodes and UMIs came from 5'RACE with constant-segment primers. TCRdb fed the 5' RACE reads into MiXCR, producing one record per CDR3 protein. The table lists 470,000 or so distinct CDR3 sequences, roughly 18% of them singletons. The CDR3 has 15 amino acids. Germline lookup yields CDR1 LNHDA and CDR2 SQIVND (reference sequence). With V trimmed by 9 bases and J by 3 bases, 4 bases remained unmatched. The data were obtained in a study of T-cell memory formation after mild COVID-19. Turning to the study itself: Across donors, TCR clusters were largely donor specific.

Study findings and constraints: Clones that contracted from day 15 to 85 were balanced CD4/CD8, while later expanders leaned CD4+. The main location of contracting CD4+ clones was CM and EM, and that of contracting CD8+ clones was EMRA.

V is TRBV19 and J is TRBJ2-3, with 15 bases lining up with TRBD2. The sequence came from an adult woman who had mild COVID-19 (a few samples of this study predate the infection). Cell type and time point are not known. The sequenced material came from PBMCs or a T cell subset sorted from them (not recorded which). The chain's CDR3 is CASRTSGGVTDTQYF. DNA for the CDR3: TGTGCCAGCAGGACTAGCGGGGGGGTGACAGATACGCAGTATTTT.